Listed below are T cell receptor beta chains from one sample, sequenced in a study of OX40 agonist ivuxolimab in advanced cancers. Method: immunoSEQ multiplex PCR; TCRdb's copy keeps in-frame clones and lacks some. The sample contains fewer than 80,000 clones, approximately 90% of which appear only once. The sequenced sample was CD4+ or CD8+ T cells sorted from blood, obtained in a trial of the OX40 agonist ivuxolimab. The receptors stem from an adult with an advanced solid tumor such as melanoma, head and neck, liver or kidney cancer. The CDR3 runs from the conserved cysteine through the conserved F or W. The D gene is left open where the match is weak. Size is stated for part of the rows, as once, few or many counts, or as a class when the clone is expanded.

D gene,clone size,J gene,V gene,CDR3 protein,CDR3 DNA
-,-,TRBJ2-5,TRBV29-1,CSVGLRGDSQETQYF,TGCAGCGTTGGCCTTAGGGGGGACTCCCAAGAGACCCAGTACTTC
-,-,TRBJ2-7,TRBV28,CASTDVGGFYEQYF,TGTGCCAGCACCGATGTAGGAGGGTTCTACGAGCAGTACTTC
-,-,TRBJ2-5,TRBV6-1,CASSEGTAQETQYF,TGTGCCAGCAGTGAAGGGACAGCCCAAGAGACCCAGTACTTC
-,-,TRBJ1-1,TRBV7-3,CASSTTGSGEAFF,TGTGCCAGCAGCACCACAGGGTCGGGTGAAGCTTTCTTT
-,-,TRBJ2-1,TRBV2,CASSDSATIYNEQFF,TGTGCCAGCAGCGACAGCGCCACTATCTACAATGAGCAGTTCTTC
TRBD1,few,TRBJ2-2,TRBV28,CASSRTGDTGELFF,TGTGCCAGCAGCCGAACAGGGGACACCGGGGAGCTGTTTTTT
TRBD2,-,TRBJ2-3,TRBV13,CASSSPSGTRPDTQYF,TGTGCCAGCAGCTCTCCCTCCGGGACTAGGCCAGATACGCAGTATTTT
-,few,TRBJ1-1,TRBV5-1,CASSLAGVSEAFF,TGCGCCAGCAGCTTGGCAGGGGTCTCTGAAGCTTTCTTT
-,few,TRBJ2-3,TRBV6-8,CASDEETLQGPNTQYF,TGTGCCAGCGACGAGGAAACGCTCCAAGGTCCAAATACGCAGTATTTT
-,-,TRBJ2-2,TRBV27,CASSLFPGYLGELFF,TGTGCCAGCAGTTTATTTCCGGGCTACCTGGGGGAGCTGTTTTTT
-,once,TRBJ1-5,TRBV5-6,CASSQLTDDSNQPQHF,TGTGCCAGCAGCCAGTTGACGGACGATAGCAATCAGCCCCAGCATTTT
-,-,TRBJ1-1,TRBV4-3,CASSQDRMNTEAFF,TGCGCCAGCAGCCAGGACAGAATGAACACTGAAGCTTTCTTT
TRBD1,-,TRBJ2-7,TRBV5-1,CASSSGQGYEQYF,TGCGCCAGCAGCTCGGGACAGGGCTACGAGCAGTACTTC
-,-,TRBJ1-4,TRBV29-1,CSVEDDGTNEKLFF,TGCAGCGTTGAAGATGACGGGACTAATGAAAAACTGTTTTTT
-,-,TRBJ2-1,TRBV4-3,CASSQASAVDEQFF,TGCGCCAGCAGCCAAGCGTCTGCTGTAGATGAGCAGTTCTTC
TRBD1,once,TRBJ2-7,TRBV19,CASSVGSGTAYEQYF,TGTGCCAGTAGTGTCGGATCCGGGACAGCCTACGAGCAGTACTTC
TRBD2,-,TRBJ2-3,TRBV11-2,CASSLGVAGPDTQYF,TGTGCCAGCAGCTTAGGCGTAGCGGGACCCGATACGCAGTATTTT
TRBD2,-,TRBJ2-2,TRBV4-1,CASSQVLAGGTGELFF,TGCGCCAGCAGCCAAGTACTAGCGGGAGGGACCGGGGAGCTGTTTTTT
TRBD1,-,TRBJ2-2,TRBV11-2,CASSLPRTGTNTGELFF,TGTGCCAGCAGCTTACCTCGGACAGGAACGAACACCGGGGAGCTGTTTTTT
-,-,TRBJ1-1,TRBV6-1,CASSEGRLRWGGEAFF,TGTGCCAGCAGTGAGGGGAGACTGCGGTGGGGGGGTGAAGCTTTCTTT
TRBD2,-,TRBJ2-3,TRBV28,CASSSPGLAAQVASTDTQYF,TGTGCCAGCAGTTCGCCGGGACTAGCGGCCCAAGTCGCGAGCACAGATACGCAGTATTTT
-,-,TRBJ1-2,TRBV6-5,CASRAQGAYGYTF,TGTGCCAGCCGGGCCCAGGGAGCCTATGGCTACACCTTC
-,-,TRBJ2-7,TRBV5-6,CASSFGTSSYEQYF,TGTGCCAGCAGCTTCGGGACAAGCTCCTACGAGCAGTACTTC
TRBD1,few,TRBJ1-1,TRBV30,CACSTGQGTEAFF,TGTGCCTGTTCGACAGGGCAGGGCACTGAAGCTTTCTTT
-,-,TRBJ2-3,TRBV7-2,CASSFVLTDTQYF,TGTGCCAGCAGCTTTGTTTTAACAGATACGCAGTATTTT
TRBD1,-,TRBJ1-2,TRBV7-2,CASSPGQGDYGYTF,TGTGCCAGCAGCCCCGGACAGGGCGACTATGGCTACACCTTC